One and the same sample provided the 9 T cell receptor beta chains below, sequenced in a study of molecular identifiers for immune sequencing clone quantification. MiXCR was run by TCRdb on the PCR reads, yielding one entry per CDR3 protein. The sample has 60,000 to 70,000 distinct CDR3 sequences; roughly a fifth are singletons. The sequenced sample consisted of naive CD8+ T cells from blood, with Jurkat cell RNA spiked in. Regarding subset: FACS-sorted CD8+CD4-CCR7+CD45RA+ naive T cells. These receptors were taken from a human donor in good health. Some libraries in this study had Jurkat cell RNA spiked in.

This clonotype was observed at least ten times. V and J are TRBV19 and TRBJ2-7; TRBD2 is a possible D gene (6 bases). Trimming removed 4 bases at V and 3 bases at J, with 22 bases between. The CDR3 consists of 17 residues. Germline CDR1 LNHDA, CDR2 SQIVND (reference sequence). CDR3 loop: CASSTKGDWDPLYEQYF. The DNA of the CDR3 is TGTGCCAGTAGTACCAAAGGGGACTGGGATCCGCTCTACGAGCAGTACTTC.

This clonotype was seen at least ten times. The rearrangement uses TRBV3-1 and TRBJ2-2; D call uncertain. Deletions cut 3 bases from V and 4 bases from J, with 18 bases between. CDR3 length: 17 residues. CDR1 LGHDT and CDR2 YNNKEL come from the germline V gene (reference sequence). The CDR3 here is CASSQTPVFGSTGELFF. The CDR3 coding sequence is TGTGCCAGCAGCCAGACGCCGGTTTTCGGGTCCACCGGGGAGCTGTTTTTT. Full variable domain (remainder filled in from reference TRBV3-1 and TRBJ2-2): DTAVSQTPKYLVTQMGNDKSIKCEQNLGHDTMYWYKQDSKKFLKIMFSYNNKELIINETVPNRFSPKSPDKAHLNLHINSLELGDSAVYFCASSQTPVFGSTGELFFGEGSRLTVL.

The chain links TRBV7-2 to TRBJ2-7; unclear D gene. The V and J ends lost 4 bases and 2 bases respectively, with 6 bases between them. The CDR3 is 12 amino acids. Germline lookup yields CDR1 SGHTA and CDR2 FQGNSA. CDR3 in DNA: TGTGCCAGCAGCTCCTACACCTACGAGCAGTACTTC. Residues: CASSSYTYEQYF.

In its sample, this clonotype was seen many times. The CDR3 region is CASSLEGEPDTQYF. CDR3 bases: TGTGCCAGCAGCTTAGAGGGGGAACCAGATACGCAGTATTTT. The rearrangement uses TRBV13 and TRBJ2-3; D possibly corresponds to TRBD1 (6 bases). The CDR3 is 14 amino acids. Germline CDR1 reads PRHDT; CDR2 reads FYEKMQ (reference sequence). Trimming stripped 1 base from V and 4 bases from J, with 9 bases between.

On this clonotype: A much larger clone differs by one base, so this may be a read error. The rearrangement joins TRBV11-2 to TRBJ2-7; no firm D call. Germline V lookup: CDR1 SGHAT, CDR2 FQNNGV. Trimming removed 4 bases from V and 4 bases from J, with 11 bases in between. CDR3 size: 13 residues. In nucleotides, the CDR3 is TGTGCCAGCAGCTCAGGTCCATCTTACGAGCAGTACTTC. This encodes CASSSGPSYEQYF.

In regard to this clonotype: This is likely a read error, given that the CDR3 carries no conserved phenylalanine or tryptophan at its end. The genes are TRBV9 and TRBJ2-7; unclear D gene. Per germline, CDR1 SGDLS and CDR2 YYNGEE. Trimming removed 1 base from V and 4 bases from J, with 9 bases in between. The CDR3 extends over 13 amino acids. The CDR3 DNA reads as TGTGCCAGCAGCGTACAGCCCGATTACGAGCAGTACTCC. Its protein is CASSVQPDYEQYS.

The chain uses TRBV9 and TRBJ2-3; either TRBD1 or TRBD2 may supply D (5 bases each). The V end lost 4 bases, the J end lost 2 bases, and 14 bases lay between the germline ends. This CDR3 spans 15 amino acids. Per germline, CDR1 SGDLS and CDR2 YYNGEE. The CDR3 region is CASSSEGSLTDTQYF. For the CDR3, the DNA is TGTGCCAGCAGCTCCGAGGGGTCCCTCACAGATACGCAGTATTTT.

This clonotype appeared many times. The V and J genes are TRBV15 and TRBJ2-3; 8 bases agree with TRBD2. The germline CDR1 and CDR2 sequences are LNHNV and YYDKDF (reference sequence). The CDR3 is 16 residues long. With 8 bases clipped from V and 0 bases from J, the junction kept 10 bases outside the gene matches. In DNA form, the CDR3 reads TGTGCCACCGGGGTTTTAGCGGGAATCAGCACAGATACGCAGTATTTT. Translating it yields CATGVLAGISTDTQYF.

This clonotype was recorded at least ten times. The CDR3 sequence is CASSPGTYVYSYEQYF. The CDR3 nucleotides are TGTGCCAGCAGTCCCGGGACTTACGTCTACTCCTACGAGCAGTACTTC. The chain has TRBV6-5 and TRBJ2-7; D is perhaps TRBD2 (6 bases). V was clipped by 5 bases and J by 0 bases, with 17 bases between them. The germline CDR1 and CDR2 sequences are MNHEY and SVGAGI. There are 16 residues in the CDR3.